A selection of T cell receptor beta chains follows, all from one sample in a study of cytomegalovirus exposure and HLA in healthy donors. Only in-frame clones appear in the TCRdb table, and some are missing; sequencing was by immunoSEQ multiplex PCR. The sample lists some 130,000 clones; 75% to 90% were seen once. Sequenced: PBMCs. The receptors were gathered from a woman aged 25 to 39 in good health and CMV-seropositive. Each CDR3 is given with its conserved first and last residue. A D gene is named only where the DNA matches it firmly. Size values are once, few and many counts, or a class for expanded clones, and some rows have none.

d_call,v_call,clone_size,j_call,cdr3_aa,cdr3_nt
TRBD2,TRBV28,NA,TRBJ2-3,CASSPSGGWITDTQYF,TGTGCCAGCTCCCCTAGCGGGGGGTGGATCACAGATACGCAGTATTTT
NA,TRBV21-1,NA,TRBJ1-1,CASSKAGTALWAFF,TGTGCCAGCAGCAAAGCGGGTACAGCCCTATGGGCTTTCTTT
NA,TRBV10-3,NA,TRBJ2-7,CAISESGGGGKHYEQYF,TGTGCCATCAGTGAGTCGGGTGGGGGCGGAAAACACTACGAGCAGTACTTC
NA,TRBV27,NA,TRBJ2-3,CASYRFSTDTQYF,TGTGCCAGTTACAGGTTTAGCACAGATACGCAGTATTTT
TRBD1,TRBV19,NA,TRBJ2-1,CASWDRGSYNEQFF,TGTGCCAGCTGGGACAGGGGATCCTACAATGAGCAGTTCTTC
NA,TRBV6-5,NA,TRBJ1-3,CASSYGGGRNTIYF,TGTGCCAGCAGTTATGGGGGGGGACGAAACACCATATATTTT
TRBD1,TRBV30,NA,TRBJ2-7,CAWSLPLGQGRYEQYF,TGTGCCTGGAGTCTCCCCCTCGGACAGGGAAGATACGAGCAGTACTTC
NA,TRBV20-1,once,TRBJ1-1,CSASQPGIAFF,TGCAGTGCTAGTCAGCCGGGAATAGCTTTCTTT
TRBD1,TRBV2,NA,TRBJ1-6,CASSGGQGKNSPLHF,TGTGCCAGCAGTGGGGGACAGGGGAAAAATTCACCCCTCCACTTT
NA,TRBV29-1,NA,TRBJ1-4,CSVRQILANEKLFF,TGCAGCGTTCGACAAATACTAGCTAATGAAAAACTGTTTTTT
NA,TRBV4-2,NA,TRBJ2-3,CASSRGTDTQYF,TGTGCCAGCAGCCGAGGGACTGATACGCAGTATTTT
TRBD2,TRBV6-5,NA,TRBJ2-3,CASTDSGGATDTQYF,TGTGCCAGCACTGACTCGGGGGGTGCCACAGATACGCAGTATTTT